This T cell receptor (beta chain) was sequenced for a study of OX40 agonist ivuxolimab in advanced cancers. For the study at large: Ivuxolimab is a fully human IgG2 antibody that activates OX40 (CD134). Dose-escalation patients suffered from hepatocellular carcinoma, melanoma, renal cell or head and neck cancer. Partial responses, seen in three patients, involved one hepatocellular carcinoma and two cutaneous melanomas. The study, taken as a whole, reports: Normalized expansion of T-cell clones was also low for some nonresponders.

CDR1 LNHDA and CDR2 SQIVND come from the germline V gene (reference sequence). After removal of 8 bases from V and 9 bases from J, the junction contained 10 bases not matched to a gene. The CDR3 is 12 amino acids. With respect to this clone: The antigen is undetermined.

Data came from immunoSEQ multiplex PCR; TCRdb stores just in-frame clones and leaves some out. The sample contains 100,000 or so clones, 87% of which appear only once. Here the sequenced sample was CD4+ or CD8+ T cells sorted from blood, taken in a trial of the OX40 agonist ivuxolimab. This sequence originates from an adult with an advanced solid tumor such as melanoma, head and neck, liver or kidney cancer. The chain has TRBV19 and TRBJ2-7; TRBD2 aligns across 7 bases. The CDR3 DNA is TGTGCCAGTCAGGGAGGGCCAGGTCGGCAGTACTTC. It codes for CASQGGPGRQYF. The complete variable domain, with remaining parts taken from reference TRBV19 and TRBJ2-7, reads DGGITQSPKYLFRKEGQNVTLSCEQNLNHDAMYWYRQDPGQGLRLIYYSQIVNDFQKGDIAEGYSVSREKKESFPLTVTSAQKNPTAFYLCASQGGPGRQYFGPGTRLTVT.